This TCR beta chain was obtained from a study of PD-1 blockade in mismatch repair-deficient tumors. About the study: Patients had approximately 12 mismatch repair-deficient cancer types, all previously treated and progressing. General study results and limits: Rapid post-treatment expansion, then contraction, generally preceding radiologic response, marked tumor-resident clones.

Every patient had mismatch repair deficiency by PCR or immunohistochemistry. Three pembrolizumab responders had their TCRs sequenced. Data came from immunoSEQ multiplex PCR; TCRdb stores just in-frame clones and leaves some out. The table shows about 17,000 clones, with over 75% occurring only once. Of note for this clone: What it binds is unknown.

The sample consisted of PBMCs, taken approximately 22 weeks after starting pembrolizumab. This clonotype was obtained from an adult with mismatch repair-deficient cancer.

The CDR3 region has the DNA TGTGCCAGCAGTAACGCAGGGGGCAGCCAGCCCCAGCATTTT. Amino acid sequence: CASSNAGGSQPQHF. This chain links TRBV28 with TRBJ1-5, with TRBD1 matching over 8 bases. Per the germline V gene, CDR1 is MDHEN and CDR2 is SYDVKM. The J segment lost 7 bases and the V segment lost 5 bases, leaving 7 bases of the junction unmatched. This CDR3 has 14 amino acids.